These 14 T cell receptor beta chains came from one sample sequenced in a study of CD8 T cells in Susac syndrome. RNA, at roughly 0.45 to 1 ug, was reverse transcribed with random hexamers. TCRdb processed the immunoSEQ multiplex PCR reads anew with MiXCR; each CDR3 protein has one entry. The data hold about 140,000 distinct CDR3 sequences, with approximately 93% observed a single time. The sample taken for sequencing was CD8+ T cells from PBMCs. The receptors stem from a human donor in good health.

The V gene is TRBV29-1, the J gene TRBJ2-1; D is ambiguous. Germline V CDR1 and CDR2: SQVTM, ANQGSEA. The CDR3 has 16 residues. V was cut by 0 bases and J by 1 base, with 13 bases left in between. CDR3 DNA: TGCAGCGTTGAAGATCCTGAAAGGGTATCCTACAATGAGCAGTTCTTC. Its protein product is CSVEDPERVSYNEQFF.

CDR3 sequence: CASSQGWSAGDTQYF. CDR3 nucleotides: TGTGCCAGCAGCCAAGGGTGGTCGGCCGGGGATACGCAGTATTTT. The chain joins TRBV14 to TRBJ2-3, with D uncertain. The germline V and J ends were trimmed by 1 base and 6 bases, with 14 bases remaining between them. The germline V gene has CDR1 SGHDN and CDR2 FVKESK. The CDR3 covers 15 residues.

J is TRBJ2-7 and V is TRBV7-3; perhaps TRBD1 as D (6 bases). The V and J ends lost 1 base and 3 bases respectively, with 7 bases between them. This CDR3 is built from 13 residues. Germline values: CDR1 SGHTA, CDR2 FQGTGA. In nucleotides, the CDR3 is TGTGCCAGCAGCTTAATGGACAGCTACGAGCAGTACTTC. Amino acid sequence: CASSLMDSYEQYF.

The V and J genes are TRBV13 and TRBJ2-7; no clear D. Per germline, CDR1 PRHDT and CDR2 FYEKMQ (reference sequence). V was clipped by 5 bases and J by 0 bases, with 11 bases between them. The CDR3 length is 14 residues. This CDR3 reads CASSPPAGSYEQYF. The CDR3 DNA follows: TGTGCCAGCAGCCCCCCGGCCGGCTCCTACGAGCAGTACTTC.

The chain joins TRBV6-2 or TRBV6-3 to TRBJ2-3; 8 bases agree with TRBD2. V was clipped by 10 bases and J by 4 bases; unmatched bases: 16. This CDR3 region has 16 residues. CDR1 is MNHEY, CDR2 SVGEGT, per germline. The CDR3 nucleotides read TGTGCCACCTTTGGACTAGCCTTTACAGCGGCAGATACGCAGTATTTT. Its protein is CATFGLAFTAADTQYF.

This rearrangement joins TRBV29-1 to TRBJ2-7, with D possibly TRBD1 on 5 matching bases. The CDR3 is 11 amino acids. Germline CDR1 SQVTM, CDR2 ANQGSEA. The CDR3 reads CKRTDNYEQYF. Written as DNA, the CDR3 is TGCAAGAGGACGGACAACTACGAGCAGTACTTC.

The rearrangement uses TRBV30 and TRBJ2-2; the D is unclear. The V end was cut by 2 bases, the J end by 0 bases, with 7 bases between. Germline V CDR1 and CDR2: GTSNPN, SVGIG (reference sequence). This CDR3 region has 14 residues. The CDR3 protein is CAWSSSTNTGELFF. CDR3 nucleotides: TGTGCCTGGAGTTCGTCAACGAACACCGGGGAGCTGTTTTTT.

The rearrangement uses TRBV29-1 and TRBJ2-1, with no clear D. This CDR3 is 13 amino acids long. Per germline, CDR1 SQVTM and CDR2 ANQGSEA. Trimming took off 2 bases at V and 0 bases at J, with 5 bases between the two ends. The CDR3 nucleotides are TGCAGCGTTGAAACTTACTCCTACAATGAGCAGTTCTTC. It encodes CSVETYSYNEQFF.

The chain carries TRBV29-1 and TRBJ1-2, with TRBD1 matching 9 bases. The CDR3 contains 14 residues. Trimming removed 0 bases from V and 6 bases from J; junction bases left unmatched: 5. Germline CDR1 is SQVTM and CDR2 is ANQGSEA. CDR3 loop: CSVEEITGGDGYTF. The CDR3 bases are TGCAGCGTTGAAGAAATTACAGGGGGCGATGGCTACACCTTC.

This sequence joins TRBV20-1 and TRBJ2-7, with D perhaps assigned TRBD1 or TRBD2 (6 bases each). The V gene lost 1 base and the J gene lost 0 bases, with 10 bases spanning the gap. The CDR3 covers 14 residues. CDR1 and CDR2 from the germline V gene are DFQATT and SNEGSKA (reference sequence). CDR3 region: CSARGGALSYEQYF. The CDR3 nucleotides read TGCAGTGCTAGAGGGGGGGCACTCTCCTACGAGCAGTACTTC.

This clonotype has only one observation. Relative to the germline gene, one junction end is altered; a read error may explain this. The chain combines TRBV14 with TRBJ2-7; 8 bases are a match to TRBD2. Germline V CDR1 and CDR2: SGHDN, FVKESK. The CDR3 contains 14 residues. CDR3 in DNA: TGTGCCACCAGCCTCGTAGCGGGATCCTACGAGCAGTACTTC. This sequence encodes CATSLVAGSYEQYF.

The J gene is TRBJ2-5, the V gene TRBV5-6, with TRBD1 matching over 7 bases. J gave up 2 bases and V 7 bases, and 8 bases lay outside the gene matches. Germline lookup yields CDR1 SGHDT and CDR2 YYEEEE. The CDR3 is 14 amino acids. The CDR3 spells CASGQTGLQETQYF. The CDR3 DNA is TGTGCCAGCGGACAGACAGGGCTGCAAGAGACCCAGTACTTC.

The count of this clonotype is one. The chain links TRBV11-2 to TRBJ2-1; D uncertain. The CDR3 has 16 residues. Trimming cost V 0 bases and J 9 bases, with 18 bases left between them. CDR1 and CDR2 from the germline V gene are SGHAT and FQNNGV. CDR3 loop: CASSLDFTGQVGEQFF. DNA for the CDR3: TGTGCCAGCAGCTTAGACTTCACGGGTCAGGTCGGTGAGCAGTTCTTC. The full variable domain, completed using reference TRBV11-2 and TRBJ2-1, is EAGVAQSPRYKIIEKRQSVAFWCNPISGHATLYWYQQILGQGPKLLIQFQNNGVVDDSQLPKDRFSAERLKGVDSTLKIQPAKLEDSAVYLCASSLDFTGQVGEQFFGPGTRLTVL.

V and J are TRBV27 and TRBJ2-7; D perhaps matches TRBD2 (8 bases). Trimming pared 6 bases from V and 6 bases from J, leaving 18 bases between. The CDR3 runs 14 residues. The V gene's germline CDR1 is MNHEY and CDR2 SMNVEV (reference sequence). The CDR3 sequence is CASRLDRAGGEQYF. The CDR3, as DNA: TGTGCCAGCAGACTCGACAGGGCGGGGGGCGAGCAGTACTTC.